The 26 T cell receptor beta chains below all came from one sample that was sequenced in a study of spatial heterogeneity in lung cancer. Time point specified: sample taken at primary tumor resection. TCRdb called the 5' RACE reads again in MiXCR, with one record for every CDR3 protein. The sample lists 3,500 or so distinct CDR3 sequences; under 3% were seen once. The source was normal lung tissue next to the tumor, collected at surgery. The receptor set was obtained from a female donor with early-stage non-small cell lung cancer.

This clonotype ranks as medium-sized. This chain connects TRBV7-2 to TRBJ1-6; TRBD1 matches 7 bases. V lost 1 base to trimming and J lost 3 bases; unmatched junction nucleotides: 3. From germline, CDR1 is SGHTA and CDR2 FQGNSA. The CDR3 sequence is 16 residues long. The DNA of the CDR3 is TGTGCCAGCAGCTTAGGAGGGGGCAACTATAATTCACCCCTCCACTTT. Its translation: CASSLGGGNYNSPLHF. Full variable domain (rest looked up from reference TRBV7-2 and TRBJ1-6): GAGVSQSPSNKVTEKGKDVELRCDPISGHTALYWYRQSLGQGLEFLIYFQGNSAPDKSGLPSDRFSAERTGGSVSTLTIQRTQQEDSAVYLCASSLGGGNYNSPLHFGNGTRLTVT.

This clonotype is termed large. V and J are TRBV12-3 or TRBV12-4 and TRBJ1-2; no firm D call. CDR3 length: 12 amino acids. V lost 6 bases to trimming and J lost 6 bases, with 11 bases between them. The DNA of the CDR3 is TGTGCCAGCAGCCCAACACCGGATGGCTACACCTTC. Encoded protein: CASSPTPDGYTF.

This clonotype counts as large. The chain recombines TRBV19 with TRBJ1-2; perhaps TRBD1 as D (6 bases). The length of the CDR3 is 15 residues. Germline CDR1 LNHDA, CDR2 SQIVND (reference sequence). The V end was cut by 5 bases, the J end by 4 bases, with 17 bases between. The CDR3 coding sequence is TGTGCCAGTAGTCGGACGGTGCAGGGGTTCTATGGCTACACCTTC. Amino acids: CASSRTVQGFYGYTF.

By share, this clonotype counts as medium-sized. This chain connects TRBV6-2 or TRBV6-3 to TRBJ1-5; TRBD1 agrees at 12 bases. Germline V gene data show CDR1 as MNHEY and CDR2 as SVGEGT. The CDR3 has 18 residues. The junction had 16 bases not matched to a gene; V was cut back by 6 bases and J by 7 bases. The DNA of the CDR3 is TGTGCCAGCAGCCCTCTGGGACAGGGGGCGCGGTTTAGGCAGCCCCAGCATTTT. Protein product: CASSPLGQGARFRQPQHF.

This clonotype was observed many times. For the CDR3, the DNA is TGCGCCAGCAGCCAAGTGGCGGGGACTAGCGGGAGGAGATCCAATGAGCAGTTCTTC. This sequence encodes CASSQVAGTSGRRSNEQFF. The rearrangement joins TRBV4-3 to TRBJ2-1; 15 bases fit TRBD2. The ends lost 1 base at V and 6 bases at J; junction bases unmatched: 10. The CDR3 is made up of 19 amino acids. Germline V lookup: CDR1 LGHNA, CDR2 YSLEER.

This clonotype is classed as medium-sized. The chain couples TRBV28 to TRBJ1-2, with 8 nucleotides matching TRBD1. Trimming took 1 base from V and 7 from J; bases not matched to a gene: 14. CDR1 and CDR2 (germline): MDHEN, SYDVKM. The CDR3 contains 17 residues. The CDR3: CASSLSAFAGGAIGYTF. CDR3 DNA: TGTGCCAGCAGTTTATCGGCATTCGCAGGGGGCGCGATTGGCTACACCTTC.

This clonotype came up many times. V is TRBV7-3 and J is TRBJ2-7, with 9 bases identical to TRBD1. The V segment lost 5 bases and the J segment 6 bases; nucleotides outside the gene matches: 8. There are 14 residues in the CDR3. Germline CDR1 is SGHTA and CDR2 is FQGTGA. The CDR3 is CASSMGGGQGEQYF. CDR3 bases: TGTGCCAGCAGCATGGGGGGGGGACAGGGCGAGCAGTACTTC.

By sample share, this clonotype is medium-sized. J is TRBJ1-2 and V is TRBV7-3; D is possibly TRBD1 (6 bases). The CDR3 runs to 13 residues. Germline CDR1 is SGHTA and CDR2 is FQGTGA. Trimming removed 3 bases at V and 2 bases at J, with 7 bases between. The CDR3 DNA reads TGTGCCAGCAGCTTGGACAGCAACTATGGCTACACCTTC. This codes for CASSLDSNYGYTF.

This clonotype was counted only a few times. This sequence joins TRBV3-1 and TRBJ2-2; D might be TRBD1 or TRBD2, each matching 5 bases. CDR3 length equals 15 residues. V lost 5 bases and J 6 bases, leaving 16 bases between the germline ends. Germline loops: CDR1 LGHDT, CDR2 YNNKEL (reference sequence). CDR3 DNA sequence: TGTGCCAGCAGCGAGAGGGGCTCCCAGGCCGGGGAGCTGTTTTTT. It encodes CASSERGSQAGELFF.

In its sample, this clonotype was seen many times. The chain is built from TRBV5-6 and TRBJ1-2, with D tentatively TRBD1 (5 bases). V was cut by 6 bases and J by 5 bases, with 17 bases left in between. CDR1 is SGHDT, CDR2 YYEEEE, per germline. The CDR3 has 14 residues. This CDR3 is CASTQMGGFYGYTF. The DNA of the CDR3 is TGTGCCAGCACCCAAATGGGGGGGTTTTATGGCTACACCTTC.

In this sample, this clonotype turned up many times. J is TRBJ2-7 and V is TRBV13; 10 positions agree with TRBD1. Germline CDR1 and CDR2: PRHDT and FYEKMQ (reference sequence). The CDR3 contains 15 residues. Trimming took 2 bases from V and 2 from J; bases not matched to a gene: 3. CDR3 region: CASSLSGTGAYEQYF. The CDR3 nucleotides read TGTGCCAGCAGCTTATCCGGGACAGGGGCCTACGAGCAGTACTTC.

This clonotype was observed many times. This chain uses TRBV7-9 with TRBJ1-4; TRBD1 is a possible D gene (5 bases). This CDR3 is built from 15 residues. V lost 5 bases to trimming and J lost 5 bases, with 15 bases between them. Germline assignment: CDR1 SEHNR and CDR2 FQNEAQ (reference sequence). DNA of the CDR3: TGTGCCAGCAGCCCCCGGACAAATCGAAATGAAAAACTGTTTTTT. This translates into CASSPRTNRNEKLFF.

This clonotype was seen many times. The chain links TRBV27 to TRBJ2-1, with 7 bases matching TRBD1. CDR3 length equals 15 residues. The ends lost 2 bases at V and 6 bases at J; junction bases unmatched: 7. Germline CDR1 is MNHEY and CDR2 is SMNVEV (reference sequence). CDR3 in amino acids: CASSLQLDRVNEQFF. Written as DNA, the CDR3 is TGTGCCAGCAGTTTACAACTTGACAGGGTCAATGAGCAGTTCTTC.

This clonotype is labeled as medium-sized. V is TRBV6-1 and J is TRBJ1-1, with 7 bases lining up with TRBD1. The CDR3 covers 16 residues. From germline, CDR1 is MNHNS and CDR2 SASEGT. The ends lost 7 bases at V and 1 base at J; junction bases unmatched: 12. The CDR3 sequence is CASTFGQALANTEAFF. The CDR3 nucleotides read TGTGCCAGCACCTTTGGACAGGCCCTGGCGAACACTGAAGCTTTCTTT.

The chain employs TRBV4-3 and TRBJ2-1; D gene unclear. The CDR3 consists of 15 residues. Trimming took off 1 base at V and 5 bases at J, with 12 bases between the two ends. Germline values: CDR1 LGHNA, CDR2 YSLEER. CDR3 protein: CASSQGISENNEQFF. The CDR3 DNA sequence: TGCGCCAGCAGCCAAGGTATCTCGGAGAACAATGAGCAGTTCTTC.

This clonotype came up many times. The rearrangement joins TRBV10-3 to TRBJ2-5, with D tentatively TRBD2 (5 bases). Germline V CDR1 and CDR2: ENHRY, SYGVKD. The CDR3 runs 12 residues. V was shortened by 7 bases and J by 5 bases, with 11 bases between the two germline ends. The DNA of the CDR3 is TGTGCCATCAAAGATCCGGGGGAGACCCAGTACTTC. Its protein is CAIKDPGETQYF.

This clonotype was recorded many times. The CDR3 DNA follows: TGCAGCGGAAGGCTCGGGGGGTACAATGAGCAGTTCTTC. Its translation is CSGRLGGYNEQFF. The rearrangement links TRBV29-1 to TRBJ2-1; the match to TRBD2 covers 7 bases. The V and J ends lost 7 bases and 4 bases, in that order; junction bases with no gene match: 7. This CDR3 spans 13 amino acids. Germline-derived CDR1 and CDR2 are SQVTM and ANQGSEA.

In this sample, this clonotype is medium-sized. The V gene is TRBV20-1, the J gene TRBJ2-4, with 8 bases identical to TRBD1. The trim removed 6 bases at V and 5 bases at J, leaving 12 bases unmatched. CDR1 and CDR2 (germline): DFQATT, SNEGSKA (reference sequence). The CDR3 length is 15 residues. CDR3 residues: CSARDRQTNQNIQYF. CDR3 coding DNA: TGCAGTGCCAGGGACAGGCAGACCAACCAAAACATTCAGTACTTC.

The sample holds many counts of this clonotype. The chain couples TRBV3-1 to TRBJ1-1; D remains unclear. V was shortened by 2 bases and J by 0 bases, with 4 bases between the two germline ends. The CDR3 sequence is 13 residues long. Germline CDR1 and CDR2: LGHDT and YNNKEL (reference sequence). CDR3 protein: CASSQLVNTEAFF. In DNA, the CDR3 is TGTGCCAGCAGCCAATTGGTGAACACTGAAGCTTTCTTT.

By share of the sample, this clonotype is medium-sized. This chain joins TRBV27 and TRBJ2-1; D is unresolved. CDR3 size: 14 residues. Trimming pared 5 bases from V and 8 bases from J, leaving 16 bases between. CDR1 MNHEY and CDR2 SMNVEV come from the germline V gene (reference sequence). CDR3 nucleotides: TGTGCCAGCAGTCCCACCCGTTTGGTCGATGAGCAGTTCTTC. Amino acids: CASSPTRLVDEQFF.

This clonotype is labeled medium-sized. This rearrangement joins TRBV20-1 to TRBJ1-2, with TRBD1 identical over 9 bases. The CDR3 is made up of 15 amino acids. The J segment lost 4 bases and the V segment lost 0 bases, leaving 6 bases of the junction unmatched. Germline V CDR1 and CDR2: DFQATT, SNEGSKA (reference sequence). The CDR3: CSARDMGTGLYGYTF. CDR3 in DNA: TGCAGTGCTAGAGATATGGGGACAGGGCTCTATGGCTACACCTTC.

This clonotype was observed at least ten times. The V gene is TRBV12-3 or TRBV12-4, the J gene TRBJ2-5, with D tentatively TRBD2 (5 bases). Trimming removed 4 bases from V and 5 bases from J, with 14 bases in between. The CDR3 loop spans 14 amino acids. The CDR3 here is CASSSPGSLETQYF. The CDR3 DNA sequence: TGTGCCAGCAGTTCCCCGGGGAGCTTGGAGACCCAGTACTTC.

This clonotype was picked up many times. The chain combines TRBV11-2 with TRBJ2-7; the D gene is possibly TRBD2 (6 bases). Germline V gives CDR1 SGHAT, CDR2 FQNNGV. Trimming removed 0 bases at V and 4 bases at J, with 10 bases between. This CDR3 is built from 14 residues. Written as DNA, the CDR3 is TGTGCCAGCAGCTTAGACGGGGGTCATTACGAGCAGTACTTC. Its protein is CASSLDGGHYEQYF.

This clonotype came up a few times. V is TRBV2 and J is TRBJ2-7, with D tentatively TRBD1 or TRBD2 (5 bases each). The CDR3 sequence is 14 residues long. Germline lookup yields CDR1 SNHLY and CDR2 FYNNEI. V lost 9 bases, J lost 6 bases, and 21 bases lay in between. The CDR3 region is CASEGFEQWFEQYF. The CDR3 nucleotides read TGTGCCAGTGAGGGGTTCGAGCAGTGGTTCGAGCAGTACTTC.

Judged by abundance, this clonotype is medium-sized. V gene TRBV6-2 or TRBV6-3 combines with J gene TRBJ1-2, with a possible D match to TRBD1 (6 bases). Germline CDR1 and CDR2: MNHEY and SVGEGT. V shed 2 bases and J shed 7 bases, with 14 bases lying between them. The CDR3 is 14 residues long. The CDR3 DNA is TGTGCCAGCAGTTACCAGAATACAGGGACTGGCTACACCTTC. It is translated as CASSYQNTGTGYTF.

This clonotype has at least ten counts. The rearrangement uses TRBV6-5 and TRBJ2-5, with 11 nucleotides matching TRBD1. CDR3 length equals 14 residues. The J segment lost 6 bases and the V segment lost 5 bases, leaving 5 bases of the junction unmatched. From germline, CDR1 is MNHEY and CDR2 SVGAGI. The CDR3 here is CASSQDRGLQTQYF. CDR3 nucleotides: TGTGCCAGCAGTCAGGACAGGGGGCTACAGACCCAGTACTTC.